The following is a T cell receptor beta chain sequence with its context. Antigen specificity is unknown. Hyperthyroidism in the patients, aged 18 to 65, was newly diagnosed and under 2 months in duration. Diagnosing involved the use of clinical symptoms, serum thyroxine and TRAb, thyroid ultrasound and orbital computed tomography. The data belong to a study of T cells in Graves' hyperthyroidism and ophthalmopathy. Study results and limitations: The model forecast ophthalmopathy, anticipating it by a median about 6.5 months before onset. Also found in blood were most expanded thyroid clonotypes above 0.001.

Template material for amplifying TCR beta CDR3 regions consisted of RNA transcripts. A first-round RT-PCR of the TCR CDR3 used the HTBI primer set. One entry per CDR3 protein, called by TCRdb with MiXCR from the multiplex PCR reads. The sample has 470,000 or so distinct CDR3 sequences; around 21% are singletons. Germline trimming cut 5 bases from V and 5 bases from J; bases unmatched to any gene: 9. Germline CDR1 reads SGHTA; CDR2 reads FQGNSA. The CDR3 is 14 amino acids. The chain has TRBV7-2 and TRBJ2-7; 7 bases fit TRBD1. The sequence derives from a man aged 18 to 35 with Graves' hyperthyroidism. Sequencing used blood. The CDR3 region is CASSVDRDGNEQYF. CDR3 in DNA: TGTGCCAGCAGCGTCGACAGGGATGGTAACGAGCAGTACTTC.